A single sample gave rise to the 7 T cell receptor beta chains below, sequenced in a study of vaccination effects on CD4 cells after COVID-19. Their cognate antigens are unknown. After expansion with viral peptide pools in the ViraFEST assay, antigen-specific CD4+ T cells were sequenced. When roughly eleven days of culture had elapsed, CD4+ T cells were isolated. Everyone in the study got two shots of either the BNT162b2 or mRNA-1273 vaccine. Produced via immunoSEQ multiplex PCR; TCRdb's table is partial and in-frame only. This sample has approximately 74,000 clones, with over 70% found just once. The sample was CD4+ T cells from PBMCs cultured with HCoV-OC43 spike peptides, taken after COVID-19 vaccination. The subset here: HCoV-OC43 spike overlapping peptide pool stimulation. The source is a human donor who received a COVID-19 vaccine.

For this clone: Other nucleotide sequences in the sample specify the same CDR3. The chain has TRBV3-1 (or the pseudogene TRBV3-2) and TRBJ1-4; D uncertain. This CDR3 contains 11 residues. Trimming shortened V by 4 bases and J by 7 bases, and 4 bases separated the two germline ends. The germline V gene encodes CDR1 LGHDT and CDR2 YNNKEL (reference sequence). The CDR3 nucleotides are TGTGCCAGCAGCCCGGGTGAAAAACTGTTTTTT. Its translation: CASSPGEKLFF.

This clone was detected only once. The rearrangement uses TRBV5-1 and TRBJ2-5; the D gene could be TRBD1 or TRBD2 (5 bases each). CDR3 length equals 17 residues. V gave up 3 bases and J gave up 4 bases, with 22 bases separating them. Germline V gene data show CDR1 as SGHRS and CDR2 as YFSETQ. The CDR3 coding sequence is TGCGCCAGCAGCTACCAAACCGGGACGGACCAGCCAGAGACCCAGTACTTC. Translation: CASSYQTGTDQPETQYF.

The chain recombines TRBV10-1 with TRBJ1-1; TRBD1 agrees at 7 bases. The CDR3 loop spans 13 amino acids. V was clipped by 0 bases and J by 11 bases; unmatched bases: 6. Per the germline V gene, CDR1 is WNHNN and CDR2 is SYGVQD (reference sequence). The CDR3 nucleotides are TGCGCCAGCAGTGAGTCGAGGGGGCGGATCGCTTTCTTT. It translates to CASSESRGRIAFF.

This chain connects TRBV4-2 to TRBJ2-1, with D perhaps matching TRBD2 (5 bases). Germline values: CDR1 LGHNA, CDR2 YNFKEQ. The V end lost 1 base, the J end lost 7 bases, and 17 bases lay between the germline ends. CDR3 length: 16 amino acids. The DNA for the CDR3 is TGTGCCAGCAGCCAAGTCCCCAGCGGTACGACGAATGAGCAGTTCTTC. Amino acids: CASSQVPSGTTNEQFF.

The chain uses TRBV29-1 and TRBJ1-1, with unresolved D. The germline gives CDR1 SQVTM, CDR2 ANQGSEA. Trimming cost V 4 bases and J 4 bases, with 10 bases left between them. This CDR3 spans 12 amino acids. CDR3 loop: CSVVQGFTEAFF. The CDR3 DNA reads as TGCAGCGTTGTGCAAGGGTTCACTGAAGCTTTCTTT.

The chain combines TRBV13 with TRBJ2-1; 8 bases are shared with TRBD2. The CDR3 extends over 16 amino acids. V gave up 5 bases and J gave up 0 bases; unmatched junction bases: 6. Germline V gene data show CDR1 as PRHDT and CDR2 as FYEKMQ (reference sequence). The CDR3 loop reads CASSRGGSSSYNEQFF. CDR3 nucleotides: TGTGCCAGCAGCCGCGGGGGGTCAAGCTCCTACAATGAGCAGTTCTTC.

The V gene is TRBV6-6, the J gene TRBJ2-3; D might be TRBD1 (6 bases). The CDR3 is 16 residues long. Looked up from germline, CDR1 is MNHNY and CDR2 is SVGAGI (reference sequence). The ends were cut back, 7 bases at V and 4 bases at J, with 21 bases in the middle. CDR3 nucleotides: TGTGCCAGCACCCTTTACGTGGCAGGGGATTCAGATACGCAGTATTTT. Translated: CASTLYVAGDSDTQYF.